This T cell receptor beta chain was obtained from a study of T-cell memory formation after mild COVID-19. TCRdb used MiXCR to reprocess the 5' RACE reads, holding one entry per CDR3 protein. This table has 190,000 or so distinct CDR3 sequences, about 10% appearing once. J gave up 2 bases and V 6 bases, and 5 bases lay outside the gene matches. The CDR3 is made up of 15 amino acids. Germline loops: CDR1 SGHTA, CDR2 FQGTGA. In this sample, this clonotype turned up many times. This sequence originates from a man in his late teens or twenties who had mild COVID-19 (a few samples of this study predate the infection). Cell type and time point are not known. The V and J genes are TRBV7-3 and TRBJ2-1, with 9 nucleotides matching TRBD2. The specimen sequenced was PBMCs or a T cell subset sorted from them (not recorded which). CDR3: CASSLAGVTYNEQFF. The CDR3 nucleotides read TGTGCCAGCAGTTTAGCGGGGGTAACCTACAATGAGCAGTTCTTC. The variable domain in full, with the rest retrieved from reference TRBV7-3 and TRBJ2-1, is GAGVSQTPSNKVTEKGKYVELRCDPISGHTALYWYRQSLGQGPEFLIYFQGTGAADDSGLPNDRFFAVRPEGSVSTLKIQRTERGDSAVYLCASSLAGVTYNEQFFGPGTRLTVL.